This T cell receptor (beta chain) is drawn from a study of graft-versus-host responses after intestinal transplantation. Repertoires were generated with immunoSEQ multiplex PCR, while TCRdb's copy carries only in-frame clones and drops some. The repertoire has 39,000 or so clones, roughly 93% of them found once; the top ten carry over 20%. Concerning this clone itself: What it recognizes is unknown.

The CDR3 sequence is 15 residues long. CDR1 and CDR2 from the germline V gene are MNHEY and SMNVEV (reference sequence). V lost 3 bases and J lost 4, with 14 bases in between. This sequence joins TRBV27 and TRBJ2-3; D is possibly TRBD2 (6 bases). This clonotype was sampled from a human donor who was the organ donor for an intestinal transplant. The sequencing used unstimulated CD8+ T cells sorted from spleen or lymph node cells, collected before transplant. The CDR3 DNA is TGTGCCAGCAGTTTGTATAGGAGGGAAGCAGATACGCAGTATTTT. It specifies CASSLYRREADTQYF.